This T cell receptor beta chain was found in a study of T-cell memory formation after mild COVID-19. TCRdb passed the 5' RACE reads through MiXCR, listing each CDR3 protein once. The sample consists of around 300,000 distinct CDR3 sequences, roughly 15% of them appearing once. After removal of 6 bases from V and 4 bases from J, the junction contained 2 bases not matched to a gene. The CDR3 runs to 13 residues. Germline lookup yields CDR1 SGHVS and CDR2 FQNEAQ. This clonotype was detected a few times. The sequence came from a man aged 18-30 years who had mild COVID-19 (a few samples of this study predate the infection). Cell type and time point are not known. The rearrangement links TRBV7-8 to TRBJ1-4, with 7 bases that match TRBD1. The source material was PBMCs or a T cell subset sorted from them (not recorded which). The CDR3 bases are TGTGCCAGCAGGACAGGGAGTAATGAAAAACTGTTTTTT. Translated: CASRTGSNEKLFF.